This T cell receptor (beta chain) was captured in a study of blood T cell repertoires in COVID-19. Study background: Researchers got acute and convalescent COVID-19 samples from the United States, Italy and Spain. From T cells, B-cell-depleted T cells, or PBMCs came the material, which was cDNA or gDNA.

The data were produced by immunoSEQ multiplex PCR, yet TCRdb's version contains in-frame clones alone and is incomplete. Among about 130,000 clones listed, roughly 80% were seen once. Germline lookup yields CDR1 SGDLS and CDR2 YYNGEE. V lost 0 bases, J lost 4 bases, and 3 bases stayed unmatched. CDR3 length equals 15 residues. J is TRBJ2-1 and V is TRBV9; 8 positions agree with TRBD2. The receptor comes from an elderly woman with acute or convalescent COVID-19. Sample: peripheral blood. Here the CDR3 reads CASSVDSGGYNEQFF. The CDR3 nucleotides are TGTGCCAGCAGCGTAGACAGCGGGGGTTACAATGAGCAGTTCTTC.